These 4 T cell receptor beta chains were sequenced from one sample in a study of T cells in Graves' hyperthyroidism and ophthalmopathy. TCR beta CDR3 region amplification was performed from RNA transcripts. HTBI primers were employed in a first-round RT-PCR of the TCR CDR3. TCRdb re-analysed the multiplex PCR reads in MiXCR, keeping a single row per CDR3 protein. Of some 490,000 distinct CDR3 sequences listed, 16% were seen once; the top ten hold 25% to 30%. Sequencing was carried out using blood. These receptors originate from a woman under 40 with Graves' ophthalmopathy.

The chain links TRBV25-1 to TRBJ2-1; D is unclear. Germline CDR1 MGHDK, CDR2 SYGVNS. V lost 3 bases, J lost 7 bases, and 10 bases lay in between. The CDR3 length is 13 residues. This CDR3 is CASSEGRRNEQFF. The CDR3, as DNA: TGTGCCAGCAGTGAGGGCAGGCGGAATGAGCAGTTCTTC.

CDR3 protein: CASSQETGDTEAFF. DNA of the CDR3: TGTGCCAGCAGCCAGGAAACAGGGGACACTGAAGCTTTCTTT. The chain combines TRBV3-1 with TRBJ1-1, with 7 bases matching TRBD1. J lost 3 bases, V lost 3 bases, and 4 bases had no gene match. The germline V gene encodes CDR1 LGHDT and CDR2 YNNKEL (reference sequence). This CDR3 comprises 14 residues.

This clonotype was seen a handful of times. The rearrangement joins TRBV9 to TRBJ2-7; TRBD2 agrees at 13 bases. CDR1 SGDLS and CDR2 YYNGEE come from the germline V gene. The CDR3 spans 17 residues. Trimming cost V 3 bases and J 4 bases; bases outside gene matches: 10. This CDR3 reads CASSGGSGTSGTYEQYF. In nucleotides, the CDR3 is TGTGCCAGCAGCGGTGGATCCGGGACTAGCGGGACTTACGAGCAGTACTTC.

This clonotype was counted a few times. The chain employs TRBV28 and TRBJ1-2; tentatively, D is TRBD1 (6 bases). The CDR3 totals 13 residues. Germline V gene sequence: CDR1 MDHEN, CDR2 SYDVKM. Between the trimmed V and J ends, which lost 4 bases and 10 bases, there was a span of 16 bases. The CDR3 sequence is CASSYYRDGVYTF. CDR3 coding DNA: TGTGCCAGCAGTTATTACAGGGATGGTGTCTACACCTTC.